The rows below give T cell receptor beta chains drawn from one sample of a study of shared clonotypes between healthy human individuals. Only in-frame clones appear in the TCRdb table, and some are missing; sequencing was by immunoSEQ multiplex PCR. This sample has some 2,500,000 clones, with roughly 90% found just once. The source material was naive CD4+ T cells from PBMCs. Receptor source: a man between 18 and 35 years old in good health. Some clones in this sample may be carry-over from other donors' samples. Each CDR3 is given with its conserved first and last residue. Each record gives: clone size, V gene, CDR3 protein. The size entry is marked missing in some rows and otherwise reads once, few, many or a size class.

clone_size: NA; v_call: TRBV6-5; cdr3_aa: CASSMTGTGNYGYTF
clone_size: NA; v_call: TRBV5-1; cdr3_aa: CASSSAEEQYF
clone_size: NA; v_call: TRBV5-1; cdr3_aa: CASSWGQANTEAFF
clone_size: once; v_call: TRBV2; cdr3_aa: CASRSGLRETQYF
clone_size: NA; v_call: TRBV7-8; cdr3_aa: CASSSLGSNPNYGYTF
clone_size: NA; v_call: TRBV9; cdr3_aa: CASSRSGDVRGYEQFF
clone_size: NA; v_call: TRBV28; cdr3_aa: CASSLDGLDEQYF
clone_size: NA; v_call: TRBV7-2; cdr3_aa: CASRPSWAAGDEQFF
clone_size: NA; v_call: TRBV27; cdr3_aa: CASSLKLAGRYNEQFF
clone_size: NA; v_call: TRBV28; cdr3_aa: CASSPGSGGIETQYF
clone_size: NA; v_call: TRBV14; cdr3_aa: CASSQDRGIAGNTIYF